The present T cell receptor (beta chain) was sequenced within a study of blood T cell repertoires in COVID-19. Overall study: Spain, Italy and the United States supplied samples that represented acute and convalescent COVID-19. T cells, B-cell-depleted T cells, or PBMCs supplied cDNA or gDNA.

As processed by the authors: Cell counts per sample came from amplifying reference gene primers. Only in-frame clones appear in the TCRdb table, and some are missing; sequencing was by immunoSEQ multiplex PCR. V and J calls and clone size come straight from that table; D and trimming were deduced from the DNA. The sample holds around 120,000 clones; approximately 90% are singletons and the top ten take about 7.3%. Deletions cut 0 bases from V and 3 bases from J, with 12 bases between. Germline CDR1 and CDR2: SGHNT and YYREEE (reference sequence). The CDR3 length is 15 residues. Sequences were obtained from peripheral blood. The sequence was collected from a man in his fifties with acute or convalescent COVID-19. The chain links TRBV5-4 to TRBJ1-2; a possible D gene is TRBD1 (5 bases). CDR3 in amino acids: CASSLAAGYDYGYTF. The CDR3 nucleotides are TGTGCCAGCAGCTTGGCGGCAGGGTATGACTATGGCTACACCTTC.